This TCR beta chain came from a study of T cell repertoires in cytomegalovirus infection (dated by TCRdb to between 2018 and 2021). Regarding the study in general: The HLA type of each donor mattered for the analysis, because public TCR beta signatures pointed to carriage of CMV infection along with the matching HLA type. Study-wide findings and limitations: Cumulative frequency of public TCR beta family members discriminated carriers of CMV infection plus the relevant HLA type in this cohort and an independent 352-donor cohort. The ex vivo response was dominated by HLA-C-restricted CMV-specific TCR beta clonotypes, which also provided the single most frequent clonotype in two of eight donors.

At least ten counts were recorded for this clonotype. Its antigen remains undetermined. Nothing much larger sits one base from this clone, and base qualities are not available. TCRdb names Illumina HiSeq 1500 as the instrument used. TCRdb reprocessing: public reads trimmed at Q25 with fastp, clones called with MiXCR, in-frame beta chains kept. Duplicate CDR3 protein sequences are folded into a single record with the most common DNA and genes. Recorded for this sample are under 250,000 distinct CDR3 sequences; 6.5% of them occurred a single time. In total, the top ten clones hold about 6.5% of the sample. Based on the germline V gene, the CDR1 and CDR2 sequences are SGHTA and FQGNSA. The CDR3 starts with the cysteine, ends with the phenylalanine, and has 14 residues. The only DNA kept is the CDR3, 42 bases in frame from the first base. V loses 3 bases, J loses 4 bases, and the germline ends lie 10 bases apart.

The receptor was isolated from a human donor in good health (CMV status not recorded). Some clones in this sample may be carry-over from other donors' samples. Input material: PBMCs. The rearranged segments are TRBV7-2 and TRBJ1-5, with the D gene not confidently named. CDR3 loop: CASSFLGRNQPQHF. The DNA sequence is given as TGTGCCAGCAGCTTTTTGGGGAGAAATCAGCCCCAGCATTTT.